This TCR beta chain was profiled in a study of sequential checkpoint blockade in melanoma. On the study more broadly: Each arm's sequence ended with maintenance nivolumab.

The germline CDR1 and CDR2 sequences are SGHVS and FNYEAQ. This CDR3 contains 18 residues. J lost 0 bases, V lost 1 base, and 10 bases had no gene match. TCRdb keeps only in-frame clones here, not all; method: immunoSEQ multiplex PCR. Of over 10,000 clones in the sample, around two thirds were seen once. Documented treatment: randomized to nivolumab then ipilimumab (arm A) or the reverse (arm B). None of the patients previously received DNA-damaging chemotherapy. PBMC sorting kept live CD3+CD8+ cells without CD19 or CD56. The chain joins TRBV7-6 to TRBJ1-2, with 8 bases fitting TRBD1. The sequencing used CD8+ T cells sorted from blood (inferred from file names), collected from a patient given nivolumab and ipilimumab in sequence. The receptor was derived from a human donor with melanoma. DNA of the CDR3: TGTGCCAGCAGCTTAGATCCAGGGGGCGCGGCTGCTAACTATGGCTACACCTTC. It encodes CASSLDPGGAAANYGYTF.